Described below is a single TCR beta chain sequence and its context. Only patients with CD8+CD57+ cell expansion on flow cytometry were chosen for sequencing. This sample stems from a study of CD8+CD57+ T cells in acquired aplastic anemia. The TCR beta profiling, which covered VDJ combination and CDR3 sequence, was carried out using genomic DNA as the template. TCRdb fed the reads into MiXCR, producing one record per CDR3 protein. The sample carries 130,000 or so distinct CDR3 sequences, approximately 50% recorded once. The clonotype comes from a human donor with aplastic anemia. Sequences were obtained from sorted CD4+, CD8+, or CD8+CD57+ T cells (not recorded which) from PBMCs.

In nucleotides, the CDR3 is TGTGCCAGCAGTTTAATTGAGAATCAGCCCCAGCATTTT. It yields the protein CASSLIENQPQHF. V usage is TRBV12-3 or TRBV12-4 and J usage is TRBJ1-5; no reliable D call. V was trimmed by 2 bases and J by 4 bases, leaving 6 bases between them. The CDR3 loop spans 13 amino acids.